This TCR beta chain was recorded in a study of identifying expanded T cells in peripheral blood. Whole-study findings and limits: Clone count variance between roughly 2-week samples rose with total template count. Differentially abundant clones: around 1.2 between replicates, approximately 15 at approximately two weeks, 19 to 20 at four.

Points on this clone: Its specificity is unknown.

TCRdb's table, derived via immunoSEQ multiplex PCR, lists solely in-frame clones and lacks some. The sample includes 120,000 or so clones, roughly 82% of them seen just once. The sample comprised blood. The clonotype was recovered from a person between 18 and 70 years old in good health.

The CDR3 protein is CASSHPVASASYNEQFF. The CDR3 bases are TGTGCCAGCAGCCATCCGGTGGCTAGCGCCTCCTACAATGAGCAGTTCTTC. This chain joins TRBV5-4 and TRBJ2-1, with D perhaps matching TRBD2 (6 bases). Deletions cut 4 bases from V and 0 bases from J, with 17 bases between. Per the germline V gene, CDR1 is SGHNT and CDR2 is YYREEE (reference sequence). This CDR3 comprises 17 residues. The full variable domain, in which reference TRBV5-4 and TRBJ2-1 provide the parts outside the CDR3, is ETGVTQSPTHLIKTRGQQVTLRCSSQSGHNTVSWYQQALGQGPQFIFQYYREEENGRGNFPPRFSGLQFPNYSSELNVNALELDDSALYLCASSHPVASASYNEQFFGPGTRLTVL.